This TCR beta chain originates from a study of blood T cells in healthy people across ages. Across the study: About one barcoded beta molecule per two T cells came from capture by template switching. Study-wide findings and caveats: Percentage of naive T cells showed a strong correlation with TCR beta diversity.

Trimming took 6 bases from V and 5 from J, leaving 12 bases between them. This CDR3 is 13 amino acids long. In regard to this clonotype: Antigen unknown.

A second PCR of about 7 to 11 cycles used a sample-barcoded 5' primer and a J-beta primer mix. Each CDR3 protein gets one entry after TCRdb re-called the 5' RACE reads with MiXCR. Among roughly 1 million distinct CDR3 sequences, approximately 25% were seen once, and the ten largest hold 0.65% to 0.75%. The sample also formed part of further work on T cells of mothers and their children. This second study notes: Per child, roughly 3 million TCR beta CDR3 reads were obtained, against over 10 million per mother.

V usage is TRBV12-3 or TRBV12-4 and J usage is TRBJ2-3; D might be TRBD1 (6 bases). Specimen: blood. This sequence was found in a girl aged 2-10 years in good health. This CDR3 is CASRNVRGDTQYF. As DNA, the CDR3 is TGTGCCAGCAGAAACGTCAGGGGAGATACGCAGTATTTT.